This TCR beta chain originates from a study of control samples from healthy donors and cancer patients. Trimming pared 10 bases from V and 0 bases from J, leaving 11 bases between. From germline, CDR1 is SGHRS and CDR2 YFSETQ. This CDR3 spans 14 amino acids. Profiling relied on immunoSEQ multiplex PCR, and the TCRdb table lists in-frame clones only, not all of them. The sample lists about 150,000 clones; about 94% were seen once. The chain carries TRBV5-1 and TRBJ1-6; D uncertain. Sequencing was carried out using blood. The receptor was derived from a man in his forties in good health. The CDR3 here is CAPEGSSYNSPLHF. CDR3 coding DNA: TGCGCCCCCGAGGGCAGCTCCTATAATTCACCCCTCCACTTT.